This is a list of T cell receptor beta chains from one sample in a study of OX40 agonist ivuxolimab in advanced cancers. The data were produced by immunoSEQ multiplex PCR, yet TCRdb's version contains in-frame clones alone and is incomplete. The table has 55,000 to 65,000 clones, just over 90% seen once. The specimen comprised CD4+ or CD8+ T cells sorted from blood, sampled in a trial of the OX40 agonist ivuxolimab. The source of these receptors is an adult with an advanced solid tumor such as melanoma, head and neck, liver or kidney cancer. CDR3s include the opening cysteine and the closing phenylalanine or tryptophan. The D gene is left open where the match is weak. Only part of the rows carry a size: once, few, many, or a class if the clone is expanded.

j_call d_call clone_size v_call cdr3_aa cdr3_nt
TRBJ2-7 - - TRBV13 CASSLGSSYEQYF TGTGCCAGCAGCCTCGGGAGCTCCTACGAGCAGTACTTC
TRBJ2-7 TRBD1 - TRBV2 CASSSGQAIGYEQYF TGTGCCAGCAGTTCGGGACAGGCGATTGGCTACGAGCAGTACTTC
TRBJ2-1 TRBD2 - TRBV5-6 CASSGLAGALNEQFF TGTGCCAGCAGCGGACTAGCGGGGGCTCTCAATGAGCAGTTCTTC
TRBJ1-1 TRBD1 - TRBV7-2 CASSFWDRGLTNTEAFF TGTGCCAGCAGCTTCTGGGACAGGGGGCTTACAAACACTGAAGCTTTCTTT
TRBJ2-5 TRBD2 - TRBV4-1 CASSHELAGGHISPQYF TGCGCCAGCAGCCACGAACTAGCGGGGGGACACATCAGCCCCCAGTACTTC
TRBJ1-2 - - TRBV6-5 CASSYSGEASSGYTF TGTGCCAGCAGTTACTCGGGAGAAGCGAGCTCTGGCTACACCTTC
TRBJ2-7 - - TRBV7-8 CASSGDNYEQYF TGTGCCAGCAGCGGGGACAACTACGAGCAGTACTTC
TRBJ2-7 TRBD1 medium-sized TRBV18 CASSPDRGGEQYF TGTGCCAGCTCACCCGACAGGGGAGGTGAGCAGTACTTC
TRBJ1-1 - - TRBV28 CASSPVGTEAFF TGTGCCAGCAGTCCGGTCGGCACTGAAGCTTTCTTT
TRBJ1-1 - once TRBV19 CASSMGNTEAFF TGTGCCAGTAGTATGGGAAACACTGAAGCTTTCTTT
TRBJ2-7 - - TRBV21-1 CASSKRGLAGDSYEQYF TGTGCCAGCAGCAAGAGGGGACTAGCGGGGGACTCCTACGAGCAGTACTTC
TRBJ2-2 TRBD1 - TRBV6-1 CASSVTRGLSTGELFF TGTGCCAGCAGTGTGACCAGGGGGCTCAGCACCGGGGAGCTGTTTTTT
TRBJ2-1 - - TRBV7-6 CASSVPGGRGSSYNEQFF TGTGCCAGCAGCGTGCCAGGGGGGCGGGGAAGCTCCTACAATGAGCAGTTCTTC
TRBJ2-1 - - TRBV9 CASLGADNEQFF TGTGCCAGCTTGGGGGCTGACAATGAGCAGTTCTTC
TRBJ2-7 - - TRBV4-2 CASSQERGALPYEQYF TGTGCCAGCAGCCAAGAGAGAGGGGCGCTCCCCTACGAGCAGTACTTC
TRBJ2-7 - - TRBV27 CASSLGTQEPSYEQYF TGTGCCAGCAGTCTCGGAACACAGGAGCCTTCCTACGAGCAGTACTTC
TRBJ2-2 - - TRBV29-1 CSADPGITGELFF TGCAGCGCGGACCCGGGGATCACCGGGGAGCTGTTTTTT
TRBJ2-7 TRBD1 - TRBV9 CASSPGTVEQYF TGTGCCAGCAGCCCGGGGACAGTTGAGCAGTACTTC
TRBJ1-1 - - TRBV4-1 CASSQEEGWKAFF TGCGCCAGCAGCCAAGAGGAGGGGTGGAAAGCTTTCTTT
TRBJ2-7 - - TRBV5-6 CASSLGQVREQYF TGTGCCAGCAGCTTGGGACAGGTCCGGGAGCAGTACTTC
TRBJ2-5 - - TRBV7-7 CASSLAPRETQYF TGTGCTAGCAGCTTAGCGCCGCGGGAGACCCAGTACTTC
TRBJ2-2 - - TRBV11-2 CASYGGPTGELFF TGTGCCAGCTACGGGGGTCCCACCGGGGAGCTGTTTTTT
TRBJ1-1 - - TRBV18 CASSPQGGTEAFF TGTGCCAGCTCACCACAAGGGGGAACTGAAGCTTTCTTT
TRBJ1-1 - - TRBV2 CASSTQDTEAFF TGTGCCAGCAGTACACAAGACACTGAAGCTTTCTTT
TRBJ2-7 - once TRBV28 CASSLWGGGSYEQYF TGTGCCAGCAGCCTCTGGGGGGGCGGATCCTACGAGCAGTACTTC
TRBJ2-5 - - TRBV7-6 CASSSGWGGLETQYF TGTGCCAGCAGTTCAGGGTGGGGGGGCTTGGAGACCCAGTACTTC
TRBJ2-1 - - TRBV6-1 CASSAGDPSHEQFF TGTGCCAGCAGTGCTGGGGACCCAAGCCATGAGCAGTTCTTC
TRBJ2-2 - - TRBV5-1 CASSHDDSNTGELFF TGCGCCAGCAGTCATGACGATTCGAACACCGGGGAGCTGTTTTTT
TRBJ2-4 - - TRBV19 CATRGLDNRDLSGDKNIQYF TGTGCCACTCGGGGTCTCGATAACCGGGACCTCTCTGGGGACAAAAACATTCAGTACTTC
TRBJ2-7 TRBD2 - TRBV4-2 CASSQLTSGDYEQYF TGTGCCAGCAGCCAATTAACTAGCGGGGACTACGAGCAGTACTTC
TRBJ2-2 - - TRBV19 CASSIGVRRNTGELFF TGTGCCAGTAGTATAGGTGTCCGGAGGAACACCGGGGAGCTGTTTTTT